Here is one T cell receptor (beta chain) with its context. Its target is not known. This specimen comes from a study of T cell responses to AZD1222 COVID-19 vaccine. Produced via immunoSEQ multiplex PCR; TCRdb's table is partial and in-frame only. This table holds more than 110,000 clones, 92% found once. Study-level points and caveats: Regions left unmutated in variants are reportedly the target of nearly half of spike-specific TCRs. Spike as a whole was targeted by vaccine-associated CD4 TCRs, dominant at 160-218 and 743-854. Sampling captured repertoires only after the peak T cell response.

Sequenced material: peripheral blood, taken on day 0 of AZD1222 vaccination. The sequence derives from an adult in good health.

The CDR3 is CASRVAGGNQPQHF. The CDR3 DNA is TGTGCCAGCAGGGTGGCGGGGGGCAATCAGCCCCAGCATTTT. This rearrangement joins TRBV6-5 to TRBJ1-5; TRBD1 is a possible D gene (5 bases). CDR1 is MNHEY and CDR2 is SVGAGI in the germline V gene. The CDR3 extends over 14 amino acids. Trimming removed 6 bases at V and 2 bases at J, with 11 bases between.